Presented here are 26 T cell receptor beta chains from one specimen sequenced in a study of cytomegalovirus exposure and HLA in healthy donors. A multiplex PCR was run with 60 Vbeta primers and 13 Jbeta primers. Sequenced by immunoSEQ multiplex PCR; TCRdb stores in-frame clones only, minus some. The data contain hundreds of thousands of clones, over 65% of them singletons. The sample was PBMCs. The receptors here all came from a man between 18 and 29 years old in good health and CMV-seronegative.

This rearrangement joins TRBV27 to TRBJ1-3; 9 positions agree with TRBD1. The CDR3 length is 17 residues. CDR1 and CDR2 (germline): MNHEY, SMNVEV (reference sequence). V trimming: 5 bases; J trimming: 0 bases; junction bases outside the gene matches: 8. CDR3 sequence: CASSPGTGRNSGNTIYF. CDR3 in DNA: TGTGCCAGCAGTCCCGGGACAGGGAGAAACTCTGGAAACACCATATATTTT.

This clone showed up just a few times. The rearrangement links TRBV5-1 to TRBJ2-7; D perhaps matches TRBD2 (5 bases). Looked up from germline, CDR1 is SGHRS and CDR2 is YFSETQ. The V and J ends lost 0 bases and 0 bases respectively, with 7 bases between them. This CDR3 comprises 14 residues. The CDR3 sequence is CASSLAGSSYEQYF. CDR3 coding DNA: TGCGCCAGCAGCTTGGCGGGGAGCTCCTACGAGCAGTACTTC.

The chain has TRBV11-3 and TRBJ2-2; TRBD2 matches at 8 bases. CDR3 length: 15 residues. V gave up 4 bases and J gave up 5 bases; unmatched junction bases: 6. Germline values: CDR1 SGHNT, CDR2 YENEEA. The CDR3 is CASSSSGGGTGELFF. The CDR3 DNA is TGTGCCAGCAGCTCCTCCGGGGGGGGGACCGGGGAGCTGTTTTTT.

The chain uses TRBV29-1 and TRBJ2-1; possibly TRBD1 for D (5 bases). V lost 5 bases to trimming and J lost 0 bases, with 11 bases between them. The V gene's germline CDR1 is SQVTM and CDR2 ANQGSEA. The CDR3 is 14 amino acids. CDR3 nucleotide sequence: TGCAGCGTTCAAGGCCAGGGCTCCTACAATGAGCAGTTCTTC. It translates to CSVQGQGSYNEQFF.

The chain has TRBV5-4 and TRBJ1-4; D unresolved. Germline loops: CDR1 SGHNT, CDR2 YYREEE (reference sequence). The CDR3 has 12 residues. V was pared by 3 bases and J by 8 bases, with 8 bases between. The CDR3 bases are TGTGCCAGCAGCTCGGGAGGGGAAAAACTGTTTTTT. Encoded protein: CASSSGGEKLFF.

The genes are TRBV28 and TRBJ1-2; a possible D gene is TRBD1 (5 bases). V shed 5 bases and J shed 2 bases, with 15 bases lying between them. Germline V gene data show CDR1 as MDHEN and CDR2 as SYDVKM. The CDR3 length is 15 residues. The CDR3 sequence: CASSSPGGLNYGYTF. For the CDR3, the DNA is TGTGCCAGCAGTAGCCCCGGGGGACTGAACTATGGCTACACCTTC.

The rearrangement joins TRBV15 to TRBJ1-2; TRBD1 matches at 7 bases. Germline CDR1 is LNHNV and CDR2 is YYDKDF (reference sequence). V dropped 0 bases and J dropped 3; count of bases not matched to a gene: 1. The CDR3 has 14 residues. The CDR3 DNA is TGTGCCACCAGCAGAGATACAGGGGACTATGGCTACACCTTC. Amino acid sequence: CATSRDTGDYGYTF.

This sequence joins TRBV10-2 and TRBJ2-5; D perhaps matches TRBD2 (5 bases). The germline CDR1 and CDR2 sequences are WSHSY and SAAADI. Between the trimmed V and J ends, which lost 7 bases and 5 bases, there was a span of 17 bases. The CDR3 extends over 14 amino acids. The CDR3 is CASKIGLFPETQYF. The CDR3 coding sequence is TGCGCCAGCAAGATAGGACTCTTCCCTGAGACCCAGTACTTC.

J is TRBJ2-7 and V is TRBV14, with 8 positions matching TRBD2. Germline CDR1 reads SGHDN; CDR2 reads FVKESK. The CDR3 has 15 amino acids. With V trimmed by 3 bases and J by 2 bases, 6 bases remained unmatched. The CDR3 reads CASSHSGTGPYEQYF. CDR3 nucleotides: TGTGCCAGCAGCCATAGCGGGACGGGACCCTACGAGCAGTACTTC.

This chain connects TRBV4-1 to TRBJ2-7; 7 nucleotides agree with TRBD2. V lost 3 bases to trimming and J lost 0 bases; unmatched junction nucleotides: 5. The length of the CDR3 is 15 residues. Germline V gene data show CDR1 as MGHRA and CDR2 as YSYEKL. CDR3 region: CASSHGLAASYEQYF. The CDR3 DNA is TGCGCCAGCAGCCATGGCCTAGCGGCCTCCTACGAGCAGTACTTC.

The rearrangement uses TRBV6-1 and TRBJ2-2; 10 bases agree with TRBD1. The CDR3 consists of 17 residues. In germline, CDR1 is MNHNS, CDR2 SASEGT. Losses at the gene ends were 2 bases for V and 1 base for J; bases not matched to a gene: 4. The CDR3: CASSEIWTGGNTGELFF. The CDR3 DNA reads TGTGCCAGCAGTGAAATTTGGACAGGGGGGAACACCGGGGAGCTGTTTTTT.

The chain is built from TRBV27 and TRBJ1-2; D might be TRBD1 (6 bases). The germline V gene has CDR1 MNHEY and CDR2 SMNVEV (reference sequence). V was clipped by 6 bases and J by 6 bases, with 17 bases between them. The CDR3 covers 14 residues. The CDR3 region is CASRGGEGLNGYTF. In DNA form, the CDR3 reads TGTGCCAGCAGAGGGGGGGAGGGATTAAATGGCTACACCTTC.

J is TRBJ2-7 and V is TRBV27, with D tentatively TRBD2 (6 bases). CDR1 and CDR2 (germline): MNHEY, SMNVEV (reference sequence). Trimming cost V 5 bases and J 0 bases, with 8 bases left between them. This CDR3 contains 13 residues. DNA of the CDR3: TGTGCCAGCAGTATGGACTACTCCTACGAGCAGTACTTC. Translated: CASSMDYSYEQYF.

The CDR3 nucleotides are TGCGCCAGCATTCCAGCTAGCGCTAGCACAGATACGCAGTATTTT. It encodes CASIPASASTDTQYF. The J gene is TRBJ2-3, the V gene TRBV5-1; D possibly corresponds to TRBD2 (6 bases). Germline CDR1 is SGHRS and CDR2 is YFSETQ. Trimming stripped 6 bases from V and 0 bases from J, with 14 bases between. This CDR3 is built from 15 residues.

The chain uses TRBV4-1 and TRBJ1-1; 7 nucleotides line up with TRBD1. With V trimmed by 4 bases and J by 7 bases, 12 bases remained unmatched. The CDR3 totals 15 residues. Germline values: CDR1 MGHRA, CDR2 YSYEKL. In nucleotides, the CDR3 is TGCGCCAGCAGCCTCAATACAGGGGAAAGGGTTGAAGCTTTCTTT. Translation: CASSLNTGERVEAFF.

The chain is built from TRBV21-1 and TRBJ2-1; the table's D call, TRBD1, has no DNA check behind it. TRBV21-1 is flagged as a pseudogene. The CDR3 is made up of 16 amino acids. The CDR3 is CASSNKTVRSYNEQFF. The CDR3 nucleotides are TGTGCCAGCAGCAATAAGACAGTTAGATCCTACAATGAGCAGTTCTTC.

V is TRBV5-6 and J is TRBJ2-5; D is undetermined. This CDR3 has 12 amino acids. V shed 0 bases and J shed 14 bases, with 14 bases lying between them. The V gene's germline CDR1 is SGHDT and CDR2 YYEEEE. The CDR3 protein is CASSLDGLQPYF. Written as DNA, the CDR3 is TGTGCCAGCAGCTTGGACGGGTTGCAACCCTACTTC.

The chain is built from TRBV19 and TRBJ1-1; D is undetermined. This CDR3 region has 11 residues. Trimming took off 9 bases at V and 4 bases at J, with 9 bases between the two ends. The germline V gene encodes CDR1 LNHDA and CDR2 SQIVND (reference sequence). CDR3 residues: CASGSFTEAFF. The CDR3 bases are TGTGCCAGCGGGTCCTTCACTGAAGCTTTCTTT. Full variable domain (remainder filled in from reference TRBV19 and TRBJ1-1): DGGITQSPKYLFRKEGQNVTLSCEQNLNHDAMYWYRQDPGQGLRLIYYSQIVNDFQKGDIAEGYSVSREKKESFPLTVTSAQKNPTAFYLCASGSFTEAFFGQGTRLTVV.

With respect to this clone: At one end the junction does not follow the germline gene, possibly because of a read error. Different DNA sequences within this sample yield the same CDR3. The chain uses TRBV6-5 and TRBJ2-2; a weak D match, TRBD2 (6 bases). There are 14 residues in the CDR3. CDR1 is MNHEY and CDR2 is SVGAGI in the germline V gene. In DNA, the CDR3 is TGTGCCAGCAGTTACGGGGGAGGAACCGGGGAGCTGTTTTTC. This gives the protein CASSYGGGTGELFF.

CDR3: CASSPIDAETQYF. The CDR3 nucleotides are TGTGCCAGCAGTCCTATAGATGCGGAGACCCAGTACTTC. This rearrangement joins TRBV2 to TRBJ2-5; no clear D. This CDR3 is built from 13 residues. The ends were cut back, 5 bases at V and 5 bases at J, with 12 bases in the middle. Germline lookup yields CDR1 SNHLY and CDR2 FYNNEI. Full variable domain (missing parts from reference TRBV2 and TRBJ2-5): EPEVTQTPSHQVTQMGQEVILRCVPISNHLYFYWYRQILGQKVEFLVSFYNNEISEKSEIFDDQFSVERPDGSNFTLKIRSTKLEDSAMYFCASSPIDAETQYFGPGTRLLVL.

V is TRBV13 and J is TRBJ1-2; D is ambiguous. V lost 0 bases, J lost 4 bases, and 9 bases lay in between. Germline V gene lookup returns CDR1 PRHDT and CDR2 FYEKMQ (reference sequence). There are 14 residues in the CDR3. The CDR3, as DNA: TGTGCCAGCAGCTTAGGGAGTGAACTCTATGGCTACACCTTC. This translates into CASSLGSELYGYTF.

This clone was recorded a few times. This sequence joins TRBV25-1 and TRBJ2-2, with 8 bases aligning to TRBD1. Germline CDR1 is MGHDK and CDR2 is SYGVNS. The CDR3 is made up of 18 amino acids. J gave up 6 bases and V 1 base, and 13 bases lay outside the gene matches. The CDR3 region is CASSESQGAFIISGELFF. Written as DNA, the CDR3 is TGTGCCAGCAGTGAATCTCAGGGGGCTTTTATTATTTCCGGGGAGCTGTTTTTT.

This clone appeared once. The chain uses TRBV5-4 and TRBJ2-7, with a weak D call TRBD1 (6 bases). This CDR3 region has 13 residues. The germline V gene has CDR1 SGHNT and CDR2 YYREEE (reference sequence). V was pared by 3 bases and J by 3 bases, with 10 bases between. The CDR3 loop reads CASSYRERYEQYF. The CDR3 coding sequence is TGTGCCAGCAGCTACAGGGAACGCTACGAGCAGTACTTC.

The chain uses TRBV6-1 and TRBJ2-3, with 8 bases that match TRBD2. CDR1 is MNHNS and CDR2 is SASEGT in the germline V gene. CDR3 length: 17 amino acids. V was pared by 2 bases and J by 0 bases, with 7 bases of the junction left unmatched. The CDR3 DNA follows: TGTGCCAGCAGTGAAAGGGGCGCGGGGGGTAGCACAGATACGCAGTATTTT. Amino acids: CASSERGAGGSTDTQYF.

This chain joins TRBV2 and TRBJ1-4, with no clear D. The CDR3 is 17 amino acids. Germline V CDR1 and CDR2: SNHLY, FYNNEI. With 1 base removed from V and 8 bases from J, the gap between germline ends came to 20 bases. Here the CDR3 reads CASSEVGTADWEEKLFF. CDR3 nucleotide sequence: TGTGCCAGCAGTGAAGTTGGTACGGCGGACTGGGAGGAAAAACTGTTTTTT.

This clone was detected once. The chain joins TRBV6-5 to TRBJ1-1; tentatively, D is TRBD1 (6 bases). The CDR3 consists of 15 residues. The germline V gene encodes CDR1 MNHEY and CDR2 SVGAGI. V lost 7 bases and J lost 1, with 16 bases in between. As DNA, the CDR3 is TGTGCCAGCAACAAAAACCGACAGGAGAACACTGAAGCTTTCTTT. This codes for CASNKNRQENTEAFF.